These 12 T cell receptor beta chains were all obtained from the same sample, sequenced in a study of identical twins. TCRdb recomputed calls from the 5' RACE reads with MiXCR, one row per CDR3 protein. This sample has 690,000 or so distinct CDR3 sequences, with less than 10% found just once. In addition, the sample was reused for a study of yellow fever vaccine responses in identical twins.

Sequencing was carried out using PBMCs. All receptors come from a woman under 30 in good health.

This clonotype has ten or more counts. J is TRBJ2-5 and V is TRBV12-3 or TRBV12-4; D is perhaps TRBD1 (5 bases). V lost 6 bases and J lost 1, with 15 bases in between. This CDR3 comprises 15 residues. The CDR3 loop is CASSFTTAAQETQYF. As DNA, the CDR3 is TGTGCCAGCAGCTTTACGACAGCTGCCCAAGAGACCCAGTACTTC.

The chain recombines TRBV11-2 with TRBJ2-3, with 9 bases that match TRBD1. This CDR3 is 18 amino acids long. Germline trimming cut 0 bases from V and 0 bases from J; bases unmatched to any gene: 7. Germline loops: CDR1 SGHAT, CDR2 FQNNGV. CDR3 sequence reads: CASSLDRDRVTSTDTQYF. CDR3 nucleotide sequence: TGTGCCAGCAGCTTAGATCGGGACAGGGTCACTAGCACAGATACGCAGTATTTT.

This clonotype was detected many times. This chain uses TRBV25-1 with TRBJ2-7; TRBD2 might be the D (5 bases). V lost 6 bases to trimming and J lost 0 bases, with 12 bases between them. CDR3 length equals 14 residues. The germline gives CDR1 MGHDK, CDR2 SYGVNS. The CDR3 sequence: CASRGELLSYEQYF. In nucleotides, the CDR3 is TGTGCCAGCAGGGGAGAGCTTCTCTCCTACGAGCAGTACTTC.

This clonotype was observed a few times. The chain links TRBV2 to TRBJ1-5, with D possibly matching TRBD1 (5 bases). This CDR3 spans 14 amino acids. The V gene lost 5 bases and the J gene lost 3 bases, with 11 bases spanning the gap. Germline assignment: CDR1 SNHLY and CDR2 FYNNEI. The CDR3 here is CASSPGAPNQPQHF. The CDR3 bases are TGTGCCAGCAGTCCCGGGGCCCCCAATCAGCCCCAGCATTTT.

This clonotype occurred a few times. The chain links TRBV5-8 to TRBJ2-1; D not certain. CDR1 and CDR2 (germline): SGHTS, YDEGEE. The CDR3 covers 13 residues. V shed 7 bases and J shed 0 bases, with 8 bases lying between them. CDR3 coding DNA: TGTGCCAGCTTGTTCCGCTCCTACAATGAGCAGTTCTTC. Its translation: CASLFRSYNEQFF. Variable domain in full (rest from reference TRBV5-8 and TRBJ2-1): EAGVTQSPTHLIKTRGQQATLRCSPISGHTSVYWYQQALGLGLQFLLWYDEGEERNRGNFPPRFSGRQFPNYSSELNVNALELEDSALYLCASLFRSYNEQFFGPGTRLTVL.

The rearrangement uses TRBV20-1 and TRBJ1-1; D not resolved. Germline-derived CDR1 and CDR2 are DFQATT and SNEGSKA (reference sequence). CDR3 length equals 13 residues. The V end lost 6 bases, the J end lost 1 base, and 12 bases lay between the germline ends. The CDR3 nucleotides read TGCAGTGCCCGCAAGGATTCGAACACTGAAGCTTTCTTT. Amino acid sequence: CSARKDSNTEAFF.

This clonotype was observed a few times. The DNA of the CDR3 is TGTGCCAGCAGTTCCCCCCTGGTAGCGGGAGTGGAGACCCAGTACTTC. Translated: CASSSPLVAGVETQYF. The gene calls are TRBV6-2 or TRBV6-3 and TRBJ2-5; 9 bases match TRBD2. The CDR3 is made up of 16 amino acids. V trimming: 4 bases; J trimming: 5 bases; junction bases outside the gene matches: 11. The germline V gene encodes CDR1 MNHEY and CDR2 SVGEGT.

Many counts were recorded for this clonotype. V usage is TRBV11-2 and J usage is TRBJ2-1; the match to TRBD2 covers 7 bases. Germline assignment: CDR1 SGHAT and CDR2 FQNNGV. This CDR3 is built from 16 residues. The V segment lost 1 base and the J segment 4 bases; nucleotides outside the gene matches: 7. The CDR3 sequence is CASSLGLAVVYNEQFF. The CDR3 bases are TGTGCCAGCAGCTTAGGCCTAGCGGTCGTATACAATGAGCAGTTCTTC.

In its sample, this clonotype was seen many times. The chain uses TRBV5-1 and TRBJ1-1, with D unresolved. This CDR3 contains 12 residues. Germline-derived CDR1 and CDR2 are SGHRS and YFSETQ. Trimming removed 4 bases from V and 7 bases from J, with 11 bases in between. The CDR3 reads CASSQLDGEAFF. DNA for the CDR3: TGCGCCAGCAGCCAATTGGACGGTGAAGCTTTCTTT.

The chain employs TRBV11-2 and TRBJ2-4, with TRBD1 as a possible D gene (8 bases). V gave up 0 bases and J gave up 0 bases, with 24 bases separating them. Looked up from germline, CDR1 is SGHAT and CDR2 is FQNNGV. This CDR3 has 21 amino acids. This CDR3 is CASSLEGHRAQGGLAKNIQYF. The CDR3 DNA reads TGTGCCAGCAGCTTAGAGGGGCACCGGGCACAGGGGGGGTTAGCCAAAAACATTCAGTACTTC.

This clonotype has a count of ten or more. The chain is built from TRBV20-1 and TRBJ2-7; tentative D call: TRBD2 (5 bases). V lost 3 bases, J lost 2 bases, and 17 bases lay in between. The CDR3 extends over 15 amino acids. Looked up from germline, CDR1 is DFQATT and CDR2 is SNEGSKA (reference sequence). The CDR3 nucleotides are TGCAGTGCTAGTCTGGACTGGGCTACGACCTACGAGCAGTACTTC. This codes for CSASLDWATTYEQYF.

This clonotype was detected only a few times. The V call is TRBV14, the J call TRBJ2-7, with TRBD1 matching 7 bases. CDR1 is SGHDN, CDR2 FVKESK, per germline. With 2 bases clipped from V and 2 bases from J, the junction kept 9 bases outside the gene matches. CDR3 length: 16 amino acids. The CDR3 reads CASSQLSGTAPYEQYF. The CDR3 nucleotides are TGTGCCAGCAGCCAATTGTCTGGGACAGCACCCTACGAGCAGTACTTC.